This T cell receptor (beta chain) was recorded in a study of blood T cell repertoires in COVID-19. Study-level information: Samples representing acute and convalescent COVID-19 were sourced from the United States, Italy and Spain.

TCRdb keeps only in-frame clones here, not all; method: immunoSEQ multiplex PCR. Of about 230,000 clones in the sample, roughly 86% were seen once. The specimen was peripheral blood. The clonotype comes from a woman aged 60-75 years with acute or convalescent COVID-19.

CDR3 in DNA: TGTGCCAGCAGCCCCCTGGGCCGGAACACTGAAGCTTTCTTT. It specifies CASSPLGRNTEAFF. The gene calls are TRBV9 and TRBJ1-1; D call uncertain. V lost 4 bases and J lost 1, with 11 bases in between. The CDR3 sequence is 14 residues long. Germline assignment: CDR1 SGDLS and CDR2 YYNGEE.